The clone carrying this T cell receptor beta chain was counted between two and nine times. Trimming pared 1 base from V and 1 base from J, leaving 10 bases between. The germline gives CDR1 SEHNR, CDR2 FQNEAQ (reference sequence). This CDR3 spans 15 amino acids. TCRdb's table, derived via immunoSEQ multiplex PCR, lists solely in-frame clones and lacks some. The sample lists under 1,900,000 clones; 97% to 99% were seen once. This sample was taken from a study of shared clonotypes between healthy human individuals. Across the study: Per donor, three plates held CD4 naive cells, three held CD4 memory, two held CD8 naive and one held CD8 memory.

This chain uses TRBV7-9 with TRBJ1-1; D is unresolved. This receptor was identified in a man aged 25 to 45 in good health. The sample comprised naive CD4+ T cells sorted from blood. Subset reported: CD45RA+ positively selected. The CDR3: CASSLGLPGNTEAFF. CDR3 nucleotides: TGTGCCAGCAGCTTAGGTTTGCCGGGGAACACTGAAGCTTTCTTT.